This T cell receptor (beta chain) is drawn from a study of cytomegalovirus exposure and HLA in healthy donors. Study-level points and caveats: Per published reports, the classifier diagnosed cytomegalovirus status with high specificity and sensitivity. Later analysis associated a missense DCLRE1C variant with TCR beta V- and J-gene trimming.

Notes on this clone: The target antigen is unknown.

PCR used 60 Vbeta primers and 13 Jbeta primers. Measured with immunoSEQ multiplex PCR; TCRdb has only the in-frame clones, and not every one. This table has 95,000 to 150,000 clones, approximately 65% appearing once. CDR1 SNHLY and CDR2 FYNNEI come from the germline V gene. Trimming took 7 bases from V and 3 from J, leaving 20 bases between them. CDR3 size: 16 residues. Sequenced input: PBMCs. The genes are TRBV2 and TRBJ2-3; perhaps TRBD1 as D (7 bases). The receptor was derived from a man younger than 35 in good health and CMV-seronegative. The CDR3 bases are TGTGCCAGCACAACCTGGAGGGGGCCGGGTACAGATACGCAGTATTTT. Translated: CASTTWRGPGTDTQYF.